This is a list of T cell receptor beta chains from one sample in a study of T cell changes during pregnancy in multiple sclerosis. TCRdb's copy holds only in-frame clones and misses some; the assay was immunoSEQ multiplex PCR. The sample carries 35,000 to 55,000 clones, about 92% recorded once. This sample comprised peripheral blood, obtained in the third trimester of pregnancy. The source of these receptors is a female donor with multiple sclerosis, enrolled in a pregnancy study. CDR3s include the opening cysteine and the closing phenylalanine or tryptophan. The D gene is left open where the match is weak. Where a row states a size, it is once, few, many or the class of an expanded clone; other rows omit it.

TRBD1 TRBJ2-5 TRBV5-4 NA TGTGCCAGCACCGTACAGGGGGCGGAAGAGACCCAGTACTTC CASTVQGAEETQYF
TRBD2 TRBJ2-1 TRBV6-5 NA TGTGCCAGCAGTTATGCGGGAGGGCCGCGTGAGCAGTTCTTC CASSYAGGPREQFF
TRBD2 TRBJ2-1 TRBV19 NA TGTGCCAGTAGTATGGGACTAGCGGGAGGGACTACAGGTGAGCAGTTCTTC CASSMGLAGGTTGEQFF
TRBD2 TRBJ2-3 TRBV10-3 NA TGTGCCATCAGCAATGGAGGACTAGCGGCCCGCACAGATACGCAGTATTTT CAISNGGLAARTDTQYF
NA TRBJ1-2 TRBV18 NA TGTGCCAGCTCACCAAAGAGCACAGTCAATGGCTACACCTTC CASSPKSTVNGYTF
NA TRBJ2-7 TRBV9 NA TGTGCCAGCAGCGTAGGGGGAGCGGGCACCTACGAGCAGTACTTC CASSVGGAGTYEQYF
TRBD2 TRBJ2-5 TRBV10-1 few TGCGCCAGCAGCGCCACGGGACTAGCGGGCATACATCAAGAGACCCAGTACTTC CASSATGLAGIHQETQYF
NA TRBJ2-3 TRBV7-8 once TGTGCCACAAGAATTGCGGCGAGCACAGATACGCAGTATTTT CATRIAASTDTQYF
TRBD1 TRBJ1-2 TRBV23-1 NA TGCGCCAGCAGTTCCAGGGGGCGATTCGCTAACTATGGCTACACCTTC CASSSRGRFANYGYTF
NA TRBJ1-1 TRBV7-9 NA TGTGCCAGCAGCTTGGGACAGAACACTGAAGCTTTCTTT CASSLGQNTEAFF
NA TRBJ2-1 TRBV2 NA TGTGCCAGCAGTGTTAGGAAGGCGGGAATCGGCAATGAGCAGTTCTTC CASSVRKAGIGNEQFF
NA TRBJ2-5 TRBV30 NA TGTGCCTGGAGGAATCGGGGTCAATGGGAGACCCAGTACTTC CAWRNRGQWETQYF
NA TRBJ1-1 TRBV6-1 NA TGTGCCAGCAGGATAGGGGCCCCAAACACTGAAGCTTTCTTT CASRIGAPNTEAFF
NA TRBJ1-1 TRBV30 few TGTGCCTGGAGTGTAGGGGGGAACACTGAAGCTTTCTTT CAWSVGGNTEAFF
NA TRBJ2-1 TRBV19 NA TGTGCCAGTAGTATACGATCACAGGGATTCGCCAATGAGCAGTTCTTC CASSIRSQGFANEQFF
NA TRBJ2-5 TRBV15 once TGTGCCACCAGCAGCGATACCGCGAGGGCAGAGACCCAGTACTTC CATSSDTARAETQYF
TRBD1 TRBJ2-1 TRBV6-5 NA TGTGCCAGCAGGACCAATACAGGGGACAATGAGCAGTTCTTC CASRTNTGDNEQFF
TRBD1 TRBJ2-7 TRBV29-1 once TGCAGCGTAGGGACAGGCCTAAGTTGGGAGCAGTACTTC CSVGTGLSWEQYF
TRBD1 TRBJ2-7 TRBV5-1 NA TGCGCCAGCAGCTCCGGACAGGCAGCCTACGAGCAGTACTTC CASSSGQAAYEQYF
NA TRBJ2-3 TRBV5-1 NA TGCGCCAGCAGGGACTACGGGTCTAGCACAGATACGCAGTATTTT CASRDYGSSTDTQYF
TRBD1 TRBJ1-1 TRBV2 NA TGTGCCAGCAGGACGAATCAGGGGGCGAAAGGAGCTTTCTTT CASRTNQGAKGAFF
NA TRBJ2-3 TRBV9 NA TGTGCCAGCAGCGTTCTAGTTGAGGCAGATACGCAGTATTTT CASSVLVEADTQYF
NA TRBJ1-1 TRBV2 NA TGTGCCAGCAGTGAACACACCGCGAACACTGAAGCTTTCTTT CASSEHTANTEAFF
TRBD1 TRBJ1-2 TRBV29-1 NA TGCAGCGGCCGGACAGGGAACTATGGCTACACCTTC CSGRTGNYGYTF
NA TRBJ2-1 TRBV15 NA TGTGCCACCAGCAGGCCTAGTGGACTATCCTTCAATGAGCAGTTCTTC CATSRPSGLSFNEQFF
TRBD1 TRBJ1-4 TRBV19 NA TGTGCCAGTAGTCAGAACCGGGACAGGGGAGCAACTAATGAAAAACTGTTTTTT CASSQNRDRGATNEKLFF
TRBD2 TRBJ2-1 TRBV27 NA TGTGCCAGCAGTTTAGTAGCGGGAGAAGAGTATGAGCAGTTCTTC CASSLVAGEEYEQFF
NA TRBJ2-7 TRBV7-9 NA TGTGCCAGCAGCCCGGACGGGACATCAACCTACGAGCAGTACTTC CASSPDGTSTYEQYF
TRBD1 TRBJ2-1 TRBV7-9 NA TGTGCCAGCAGCTTAGGCCTTCGGGACAGGGGGCAGGGTGAGCAGTTCTTC CASSLGLRDRGQGEQFF
NA TRBJ2-7 TRBV28 NA TGTGCCAGCAGTTTCCCTTTCGGGGGTATGTACGAGCAGTACTTC CASSFPFGGMYEQYF
TRBD1 TRBJ2-7 TRBV11-2 NA TGTGCCAGCAGCTCCGACAGGGCCTACGAGCAGTACTTC CASSSDRAYEQYF
NA TRBJ2-2 TRBV2 NA TGTGCCAGCAGTGTGCGACCAGGGCCAACCGGGGAGCTGTTTTTT CASSVRPGPTGELFF
NA TRBJ2-5 TRBV18 NA TGTGCCAGCTCACCACTCCGGGAGACCCAGTACTTC CASSPLRETQYF
TRBD2 TRBJ2-7 TRBV27 NA TGTGCCAGCAGTTTTTCGACTAGCGGGAGCTCCTACGAGCAGTACTTC CASSFSTSGSSYEQYF
TRBD1 TRBJ2-1 TRBV5-8 NA TGTGCCAGCCCGGGACAGGGGGTAGTGGATGAGCAGTTCTTC CASPGQGVVDEQFF
TRBD1 TRBJ1-5 TRBV9 NA TGTGCCAGCAGCCCAGGGGGGAAAGGAGATCAGCCCCAGCATTTT CASSPGGKGDQPQHF
NA TRBJ2-2 TRBV9 NA TGTGCCAGCAGCGCAGGGATCGCGAACACCGGGGAGCTGTTTTTT CASSAGIANTGELFF
NA TRBJ2-2 TRBV7-6 once TGTGCCAGCAGCTCATCCGACAGTTATGGACGCGGGGAGCTGTTTTTT CASSSSDSYGRGELFF
TRBD1 TRBJ1-5 TRBV19 NA TGTGCCAGTAGTATTGGACAGGGTAATCAGCCCCAGCATTTT CASSIGQGNQPQHF
TRBD2 TRBJ2-1 TRBV7-8 NA TGTGCCAGCAGCAGAGGTGCTAGCGGGATCCCAGGTAGTGAGCAGTTCTTC CASSRGASGIPGSEQFF
NA TRBJ1-1 TRBV30 NA TGTGCCTGGAAACGGGGTTTCACTGAAGCTTTCTTT CAWKRGFTEAFF
TRBD1 TRBJ2-3 TRBV28 NA TGTGCCAGCAGTTTGCCCGTAGACAGGGGGTATACAGATACGCAGTATTTT CASSLPVDRGYTDTQYF
TRBD1 TRBJ2-3 TRBV2 NA TGTGCCAGCAGTGTCGAGACAGGGGGGACAGATACGCAGTATTTT CASSVETGGTDTQYF
TRBD2 TRBJ2-1 TRBV7-3 NA TGTGCCAGCAGCATGGAGAGCGGGAGGGCCGATGAGCAGTTCTTC CASSMESGRADEQFF
TRBD1 TRBJ2-2 TRBV19 NA TGTGCCAGTATCAGCCGGGACAGGGGAACCGGGGAGCTGTTTTTT CASISRDRGTGELFF
TRBD2 TRBJ2-2 TRBV30 NA TGTGCCTGGAGTGAATGGACTAGCGGGAGGGCCTCCGGGGAGCTGTTTTTT CAWSEWTSGRASGELFF
NA TRBJ2-1 TRBV7-9 NA TGTGCCAGCAGCCTAGGGGGGGGGACCAATGAGCAGTTCTTC CASSLGGGTNEQFF
TRBD1 TRBJ2-1 TRBV27 few TGTGCCAGCAGTGGCCCGACAGGGGGCGTTGAGCAGTTCTTC CASSGPTGGVEQFF
NA TRBJ1-1 TRBV7-9 NA TGTGCCAGCAGCTTAGGCTCCGGGACAATGAACACTGAAGCTTTCTTT CASSLGSGTMNTEAFF
TRBD2 TRBJ2-1 TRBV12-5 NA TGTGCTAGTGGAACAGGACTAGCGGTAAACAAGCAGTTCTTC CASGTGLAVNKQFF
TRBD2 TRBJ2-1 TRBV27 NA TGTGCCAGCAGTTATCGGACTAGCTCCTCCTACAATGAGCAGTTCTTC CASSYRTSSSYNEQFF
TRBD2 TRBJ2-7 TRBV11-3 NA TGTGCCAGCAGCGTATTAGCGGGGGACTCCTACGAGCAGTACTTC CASSVLAGDSYEQYF
TRBD1 TRBJ1-4 TRBV6-5 NA TGTGCCAGCAGTTACACAGGGGGCAATGAAAAACTGTTTTTT CASSYTGGNEKLFF
TRBD2 TRBJ2-7 TRBV29-1 NA TGCAGCGTTGATTCGGGACTAGCGGGGGCGTCCTACGAGCAGTACTTC CSVDSGLAGASYEQYF